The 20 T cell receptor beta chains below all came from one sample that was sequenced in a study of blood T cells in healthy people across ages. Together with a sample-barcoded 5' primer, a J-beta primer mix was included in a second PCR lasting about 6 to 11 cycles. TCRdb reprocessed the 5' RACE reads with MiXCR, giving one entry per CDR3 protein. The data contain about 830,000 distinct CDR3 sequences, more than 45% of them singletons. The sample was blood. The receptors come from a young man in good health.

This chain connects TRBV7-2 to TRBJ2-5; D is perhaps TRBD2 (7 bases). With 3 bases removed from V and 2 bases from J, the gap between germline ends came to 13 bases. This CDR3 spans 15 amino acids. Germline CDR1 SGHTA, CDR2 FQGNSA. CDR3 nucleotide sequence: TGTGCCAGCAGCTTTAGGGGGGGGGGGCAAGAGACCCAGTACTTC. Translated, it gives CASSFRGGGQETQYF. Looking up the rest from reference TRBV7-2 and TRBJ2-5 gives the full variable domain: GAGVSQSPSNKVTEKGKDVELRCDPISGHTALYWYRQSLGQGLEFLIYFQGNSAPDKSGLPSDRFSAERTGGSVSTLTIQRTQQEDSAVYLCASSFRGGGQETQYFGPGTRLLVL.

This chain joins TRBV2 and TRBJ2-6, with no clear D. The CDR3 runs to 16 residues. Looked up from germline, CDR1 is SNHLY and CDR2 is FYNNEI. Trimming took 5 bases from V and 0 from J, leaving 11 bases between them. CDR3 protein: CASSFPISSGANVLTF. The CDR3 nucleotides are TGTGCCAGCAGTTTCCCGATCTCCTCTGGGGCCAACGTCCTGACTTTC.

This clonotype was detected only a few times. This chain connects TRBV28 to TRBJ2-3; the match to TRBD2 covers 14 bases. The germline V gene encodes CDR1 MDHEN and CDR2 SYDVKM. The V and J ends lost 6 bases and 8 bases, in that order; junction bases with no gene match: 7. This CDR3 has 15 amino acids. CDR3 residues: CASRGTSGRRVTQYF. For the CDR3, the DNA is TGTGCCAGCAGAGGGACTAGCGGGAGAAGGGTTACGCAGTATTTT.

The CDR3 nucleotides read TGTGCCAGCAGTCGGCAGGCCGAAAGGTACGAGCAGTACTTC. Amino acid sequence: CASSRQAERYEQYF. This rearrangement joins TRBV27 to TRBJ2-5; D not resolved. The J call may not be correct, given that the DNA end is closer to TRBJ2-7. In germline, CDR1 is MNHEY, CDR2 SMNVEV (reference sequence). The CDR3 length is 14 residues.

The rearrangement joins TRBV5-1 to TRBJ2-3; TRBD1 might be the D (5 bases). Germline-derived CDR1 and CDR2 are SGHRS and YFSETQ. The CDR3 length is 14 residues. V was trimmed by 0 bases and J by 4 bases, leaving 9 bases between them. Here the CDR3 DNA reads TGCGCCAGCAGCTTGGCCAGGGAAGCAGATACGCAGTATTTT. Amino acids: CASSLAREADTQYF.

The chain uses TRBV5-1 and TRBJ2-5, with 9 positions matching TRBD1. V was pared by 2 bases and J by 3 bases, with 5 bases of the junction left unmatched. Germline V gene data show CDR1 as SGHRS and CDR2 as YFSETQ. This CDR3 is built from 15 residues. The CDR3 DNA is TGCGCCAGCAGCTTAATGACAGGGGGGAAAGAGACCCAGTACTTC. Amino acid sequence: CASSLMTGGKETQYF. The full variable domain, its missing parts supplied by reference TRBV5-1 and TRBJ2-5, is KAGVTQTPRYLIKTRGQQVTLSCSPISGHRSVSWYQQTPGQGLQFLFEYFSETQRNKGNFPGRFSGRQFSNSRSEMNVSTLELGDSALYLCASSLMTGGKETQYFGPGTRLLVL.

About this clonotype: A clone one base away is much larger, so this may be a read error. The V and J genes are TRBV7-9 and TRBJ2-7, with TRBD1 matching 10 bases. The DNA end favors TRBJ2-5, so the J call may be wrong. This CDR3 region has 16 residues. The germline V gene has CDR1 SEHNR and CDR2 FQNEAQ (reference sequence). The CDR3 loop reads CASSLGDRGSRGTQYF. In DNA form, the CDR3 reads TGTGCCAGCAGCTTAGGGGACAGGGGTTCTAGGGGGACCCAGTACTTC.

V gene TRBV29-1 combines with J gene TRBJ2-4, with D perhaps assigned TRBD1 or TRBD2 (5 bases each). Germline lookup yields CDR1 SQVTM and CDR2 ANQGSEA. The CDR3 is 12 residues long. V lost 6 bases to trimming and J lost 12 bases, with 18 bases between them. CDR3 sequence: CSVDGQGVAQYF. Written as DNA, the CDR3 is TGCAGCGTCGACGGGCAGGGAGTTGCTCAGTACTTC.

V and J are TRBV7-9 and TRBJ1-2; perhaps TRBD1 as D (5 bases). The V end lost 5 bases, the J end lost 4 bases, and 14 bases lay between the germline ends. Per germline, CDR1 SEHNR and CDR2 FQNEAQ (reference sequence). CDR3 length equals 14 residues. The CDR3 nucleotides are TGTGCCAGCAGCCCCAGGGAGTCAGGCTATGGCTACACCTTC. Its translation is CASSPRESGYGYTF.

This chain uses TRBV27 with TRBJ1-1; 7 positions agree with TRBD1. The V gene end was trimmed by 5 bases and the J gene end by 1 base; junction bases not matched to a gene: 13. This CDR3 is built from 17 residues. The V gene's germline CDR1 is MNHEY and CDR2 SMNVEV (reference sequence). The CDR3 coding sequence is TGTGCCAGCAGTGGGGACAGATTTCCATCCCCGAACACTGAAGCTTTCTTT. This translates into CASSGDRFPSPNTEAFF.

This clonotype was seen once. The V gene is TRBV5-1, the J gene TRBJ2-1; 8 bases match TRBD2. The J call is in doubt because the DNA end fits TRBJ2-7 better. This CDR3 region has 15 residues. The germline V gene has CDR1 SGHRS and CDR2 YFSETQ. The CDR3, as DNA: TGCGCCAGCAGCGGGAGCGGGAGTTCCTACAATGAGCAGTACTTC. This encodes CASSGSGSSYNEQYF.

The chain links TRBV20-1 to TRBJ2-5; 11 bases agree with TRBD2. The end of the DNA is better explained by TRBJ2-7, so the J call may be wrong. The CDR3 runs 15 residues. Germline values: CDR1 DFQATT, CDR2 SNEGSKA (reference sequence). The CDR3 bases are TGCAGTGCTAGAGAACTAGCGGGAGAATGGTACGAGCAGTACTTC. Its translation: CSARELAGEWYEQYF.

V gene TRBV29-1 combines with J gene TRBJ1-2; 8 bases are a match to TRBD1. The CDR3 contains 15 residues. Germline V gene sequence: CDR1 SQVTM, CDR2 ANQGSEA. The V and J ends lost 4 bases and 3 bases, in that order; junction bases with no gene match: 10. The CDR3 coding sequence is TGCAGCGTTGGCCAGCCCGGACAGGGTGACTATGGCTACACCTTC. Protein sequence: CSVGQPGQGDYGYTF.

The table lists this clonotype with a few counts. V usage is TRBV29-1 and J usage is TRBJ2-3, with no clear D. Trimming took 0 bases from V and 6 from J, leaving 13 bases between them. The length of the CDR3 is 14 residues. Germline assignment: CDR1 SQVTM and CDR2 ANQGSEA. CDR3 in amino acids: CSVEEVEFLDTQYF. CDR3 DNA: TGCAGCGTTGAAGAAGTCGAGTTTCTGGATACGCAGTATTTT.

CDR3 loop: CASSQEPPGPHLTGANVLTF. CDR3 nucleotide sequence: TGTGCCAGCAGCCAAGAGCCCCCAGGGCCTCATCTGACTGGGGCCAACGTCCTGACTTTC. This rearrangement joins TRBV3-1 to TRBJ2-6; maybe TRBD1 (5 bases). CDR3 length: 20 amino acids. With 0 bases removed from V and 2 bases from J, the gap between germline ends came to 20 bases. Germline V gives CDR1 LGHDT, CDR2 YNNKEL (reference sequence).

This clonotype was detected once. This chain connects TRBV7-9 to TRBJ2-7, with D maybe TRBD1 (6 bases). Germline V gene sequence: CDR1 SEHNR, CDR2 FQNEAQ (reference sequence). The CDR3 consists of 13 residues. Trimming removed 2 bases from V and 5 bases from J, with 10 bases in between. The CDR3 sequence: CASSLTGKNEQYF. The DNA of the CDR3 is TGTGCCAGCAGCTTAACAGGGAAGAACGAGCAGTACTTC. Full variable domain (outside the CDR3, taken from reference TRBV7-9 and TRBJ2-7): DTGVSQNPRHKITKRGQNVTFRCDPISEHNRLYWYRQTLGQGPEFLTYFQNEAQLEKSRLLSDRFSAERPKGSFSTLEIQRTEQGDSAMYLCASSLTGKNEQYFGPGTRLTVT.

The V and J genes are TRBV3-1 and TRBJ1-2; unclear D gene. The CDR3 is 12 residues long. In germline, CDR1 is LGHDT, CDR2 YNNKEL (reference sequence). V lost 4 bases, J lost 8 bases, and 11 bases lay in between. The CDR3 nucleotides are TGTGCCAGCAGCCTTTGGAAGACCGGCTACACCTTC. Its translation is CASSLWKTGYTF. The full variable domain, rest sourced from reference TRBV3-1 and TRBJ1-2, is DTAVSQTPKYLVTQMGNDKSIKCEQNLGHDTMYWYKQDSKKFLKIMFSYNNKELIINETVPNRFSPKSPDKAHLNLHINSLELGDSAVYFCASSLWKTGYTFGSGTRLTVV.

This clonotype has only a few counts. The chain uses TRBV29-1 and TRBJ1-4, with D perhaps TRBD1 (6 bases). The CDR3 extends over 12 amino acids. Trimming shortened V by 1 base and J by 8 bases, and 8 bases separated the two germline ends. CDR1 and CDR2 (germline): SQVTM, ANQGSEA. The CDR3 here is CSVEGGQEKLFF. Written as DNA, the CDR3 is TGCAGCGTTGAAGGAGGACAGGAAAAACTGTTTTTT. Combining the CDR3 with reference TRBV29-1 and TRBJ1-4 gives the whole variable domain SAVISQKPSRDICQRGTSLTIQCQVDSQVTMMFWYRQQPGQSLTLIATANQGSEATYESGFVIDKFPISRPNLTFSTLTVSNMSPEDSSIYLCSVEGGQEKLFFGSGTQLSVL.

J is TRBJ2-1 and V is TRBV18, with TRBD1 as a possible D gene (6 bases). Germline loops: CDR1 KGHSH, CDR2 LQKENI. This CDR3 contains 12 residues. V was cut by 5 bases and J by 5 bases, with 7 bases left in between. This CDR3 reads CASSRQDNEQFF. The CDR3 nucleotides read TGTGCCAGCTCAAGACAGGACAATGAGCAGTTCTTC.

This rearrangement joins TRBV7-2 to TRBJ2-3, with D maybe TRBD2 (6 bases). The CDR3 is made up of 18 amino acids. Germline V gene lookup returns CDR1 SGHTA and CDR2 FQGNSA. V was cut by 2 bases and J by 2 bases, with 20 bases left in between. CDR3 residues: CASSLKGGTLPNTDTQYF. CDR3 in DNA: TGTGCCAGCAGCTTAAAAGGCGGGACGCTCCCTAACACAGATACGCAGTATTTT.